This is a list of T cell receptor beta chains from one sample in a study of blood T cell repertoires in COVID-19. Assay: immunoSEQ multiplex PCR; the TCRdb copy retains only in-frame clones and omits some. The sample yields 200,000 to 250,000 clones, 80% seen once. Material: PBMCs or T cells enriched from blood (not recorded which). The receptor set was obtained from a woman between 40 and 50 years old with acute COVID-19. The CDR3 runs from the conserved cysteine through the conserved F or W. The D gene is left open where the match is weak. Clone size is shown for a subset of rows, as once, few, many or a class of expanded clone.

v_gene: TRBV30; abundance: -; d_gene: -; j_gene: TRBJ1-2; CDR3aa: CAWRADQGTAGYTF; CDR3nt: TGTGCCTGGAGAGCCGACCAGGGTACGGCTGGCTACACCTTC
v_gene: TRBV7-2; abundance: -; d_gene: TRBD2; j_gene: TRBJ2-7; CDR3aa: CASSLAAGAVREQYF; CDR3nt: TGTGCCAGCAGCCTTGCTGCGGGAGCGGTTCGGGAGCAGTACTTC
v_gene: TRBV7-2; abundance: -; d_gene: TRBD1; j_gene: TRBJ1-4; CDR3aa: CASSLEGTGGLGEKLFF; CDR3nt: TGTGCCAGCAGCTTAGAAGGGACAGGGGGCTTGGGTGAAAAACTGTTTTTT
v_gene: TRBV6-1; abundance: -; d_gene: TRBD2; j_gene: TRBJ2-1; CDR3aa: CASSERGLAAQSRWNEQFF; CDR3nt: TGTGCCAGCAGTGAAAGGGGACTAGCGGCCCAGTCCCGGTGGAATGAGCAGTTCTTC
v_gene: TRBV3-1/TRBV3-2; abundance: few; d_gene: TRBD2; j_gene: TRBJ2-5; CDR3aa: CASSQEGLAGGGVETQYF; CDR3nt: TGTGCCAGCAGCCAAGAAGGACTAGCGGGAGGAGGAGTAGAGACCCAGTACTTC
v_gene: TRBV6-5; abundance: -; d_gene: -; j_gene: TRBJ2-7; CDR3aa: CASSVIYEQYF; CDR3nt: TGTGCCAGCTCTGTTATCTACGAGCAGTACTTC
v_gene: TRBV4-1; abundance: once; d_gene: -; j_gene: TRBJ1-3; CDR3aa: CASSQVSSLFTIYF; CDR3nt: TGCGCCAGCAGCCAAGTGTCGAGCCTATTCACCATATATTTT
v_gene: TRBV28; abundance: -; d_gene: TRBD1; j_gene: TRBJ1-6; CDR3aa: CASRGGQVNSPLHF; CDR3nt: TGTGCCAGCAGGGGTGGACAGGTTAATTCACCCCTCCACTTT
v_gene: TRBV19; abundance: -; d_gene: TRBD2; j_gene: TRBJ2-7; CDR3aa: CASLGTSEQYF; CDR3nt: TGTGCCAGCCTTGGGACTAGCGAGCAGTACTTC
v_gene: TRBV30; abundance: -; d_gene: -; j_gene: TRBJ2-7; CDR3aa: CAWSVRRQPTYYEQYF; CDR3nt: TGTGCCTGGAGTGTACGGAGGCAGCCTACATACTACGAGCAGTACTTC
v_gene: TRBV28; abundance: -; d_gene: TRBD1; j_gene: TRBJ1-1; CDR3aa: CASSLGQGPYTEAFF; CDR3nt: TGTGCCAGTAGCCTCGGACAGGGGCCTTACACTGAAGCTTTCTTT
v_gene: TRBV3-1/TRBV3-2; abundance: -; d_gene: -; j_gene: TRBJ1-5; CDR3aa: CASAETGTSPQPQHF; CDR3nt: TGTGCCAGCGCGGAAACCGGGACATCTCCTCAGCCCCAGCATTTT
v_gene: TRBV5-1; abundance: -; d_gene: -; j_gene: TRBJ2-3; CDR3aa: CASSPGGGRPSTDTQYF; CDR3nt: TGCGCCAGCAGCCCGGGCGGAGGGAGGCCTAGCACAGATACGCAGTATTTT
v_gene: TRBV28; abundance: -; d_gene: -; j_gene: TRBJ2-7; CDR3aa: CASNGNYYEQYF; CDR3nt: TGTGCCAGCAATGGCAACTACTACGAGCAGTACTTC
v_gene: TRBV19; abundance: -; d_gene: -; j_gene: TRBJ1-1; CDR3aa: CASRLRTEAFF; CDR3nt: TGTGCCAGTAGGTTGAGAACCGAAGCTTTCTTT
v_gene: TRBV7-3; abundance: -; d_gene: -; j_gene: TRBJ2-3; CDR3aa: CASSLNRGRNTQYF; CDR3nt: TGTGCCAGCAGCTTGAATCGGGGGAGAAATACGCAGTATTTT
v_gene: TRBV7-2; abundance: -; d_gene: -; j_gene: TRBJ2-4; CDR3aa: CASSPRGSGVKNIQYF; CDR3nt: TGTGCCAGCAGCCCCCGGGGTAGCGGAGTTAAAAACATTCAGTACTTC
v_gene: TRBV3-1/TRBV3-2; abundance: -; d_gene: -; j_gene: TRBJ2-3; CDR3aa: CASSQGPRPGGSADTQYF; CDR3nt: TGTGCCAGCAGCCAGGGCCCGAGACCTGGAGGGAGCGCAGATACGCAGTATTTT
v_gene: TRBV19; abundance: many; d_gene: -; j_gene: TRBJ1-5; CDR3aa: CASSNGGQPQHF; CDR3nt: TGTGCCAGTAGTAACGGTGGTCAGCCCCAGCATTTT
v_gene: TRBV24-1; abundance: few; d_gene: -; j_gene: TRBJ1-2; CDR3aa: CATGGGGQRNGYTF; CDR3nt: TGTGCCACCGGGGGCGGCGGACAGAGGAATGGCTACACCTTC
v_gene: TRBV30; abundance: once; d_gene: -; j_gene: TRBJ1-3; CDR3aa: CAWSVHSPSGNTIYF; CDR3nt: TGTGCCTGGAGTGTACACAGTCCGTCTGGAAACACCATATATTTT
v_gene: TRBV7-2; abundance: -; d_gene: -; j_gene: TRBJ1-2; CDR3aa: CASSLGTIPGYTF; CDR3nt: TGTGCCAGCAGCTTAGGGACAATCCCCGGCTACACCTTC
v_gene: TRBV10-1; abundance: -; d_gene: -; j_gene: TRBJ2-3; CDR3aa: CASSRGEQGGTQYF; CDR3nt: TGCGCCAGCAGCCGAGGGGAGCAAGGGGGTACGCAGTATTTT
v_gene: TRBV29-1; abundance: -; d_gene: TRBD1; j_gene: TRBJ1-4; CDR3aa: CSVRGGDEKLFF; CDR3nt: TGCAGCGTGAGAGGGGGCGACGAAAAACTGTTTTTT
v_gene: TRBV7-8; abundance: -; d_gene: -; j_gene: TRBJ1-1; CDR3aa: CASSRGQNTEAFF; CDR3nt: TGTGCCAGCAGCAGGGGACAGAACACTGAAGCTTTCTTT
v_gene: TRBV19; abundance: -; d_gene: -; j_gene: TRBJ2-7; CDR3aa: CASSIVAGTSYEQYF; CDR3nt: TGTGCCAGTAGTATAGTGGCGGGGACCAGCTACGAGCAGTACTTC
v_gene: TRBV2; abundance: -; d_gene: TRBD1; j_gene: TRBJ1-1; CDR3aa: CASSDPPGTGGWDTEAFF; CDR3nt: TGTGCCAGCAGTGACCCCCCCGGGACAGGGGGCTGGGACACTGAAGCTTTCTTT
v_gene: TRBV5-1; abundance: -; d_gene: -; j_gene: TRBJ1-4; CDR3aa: CASSSVREFQGPTNEKLFF; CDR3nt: TGCGCCAGCAGCTCAGTGCGCGAATTCCAGGGGCCAACTAATGAAAAACTGTTTTTT
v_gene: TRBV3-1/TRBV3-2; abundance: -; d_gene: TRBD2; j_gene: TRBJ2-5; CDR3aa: CASSLQLAMETQYF; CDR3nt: TGTGCCAGCAGCCTTCAACTAGCGATGGAGACCCAGTACTTC
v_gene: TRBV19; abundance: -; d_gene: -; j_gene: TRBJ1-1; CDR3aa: CASSTTMNTEAFF; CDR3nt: TGTGCCAGTAGCACCACTATGAACACTGAAGCTTTCTTT
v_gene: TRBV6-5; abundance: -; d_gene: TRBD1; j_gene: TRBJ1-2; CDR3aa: CASSYRQGPRGYTF; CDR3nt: TGTGCCAGCAGTTACCGACAGGGCCCAAGGGGCTACACCTTC
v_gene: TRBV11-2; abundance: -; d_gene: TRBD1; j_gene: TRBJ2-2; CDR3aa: CASSSQGAQGGTGELFF; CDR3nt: TGTGCCAGCAGCTCCCAGGGGGCGCAAGGCGGCACCGGGGAGCTGTTTTTT
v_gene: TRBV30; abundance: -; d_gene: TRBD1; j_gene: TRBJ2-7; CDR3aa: CAWSPLDRAVSEQYF; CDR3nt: TGTGCCTGGAGCCCCCTGGACAGGGCAGTGAGCGAGCAGTACTTC
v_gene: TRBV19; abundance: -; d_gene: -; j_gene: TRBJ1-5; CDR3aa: CASTYQGANQPQHF; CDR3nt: TGTGCCAGTACGTACCAGGGCGCGAATCAGCCCCAGCATTTT
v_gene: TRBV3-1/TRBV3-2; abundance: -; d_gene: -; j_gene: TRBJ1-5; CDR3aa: CASSQDLYQPQHF; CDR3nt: TGTGCCAGCAGCCAAGATCTTTATCAGCCCCAGCATTTT
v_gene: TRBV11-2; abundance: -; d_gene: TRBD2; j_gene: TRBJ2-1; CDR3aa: CASSLVREGLGEQFF; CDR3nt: TGTGCCAGCAGCTTAGTGCGGGAGGGCCTCGGTGAGCAGTTCTTC
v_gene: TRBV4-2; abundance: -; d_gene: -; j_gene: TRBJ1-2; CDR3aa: CASSQDKGYGYGYTF; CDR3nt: TGTGCCAGCAGCCAAGATAAGGGGTATGGCTATGGCTACACCTTC
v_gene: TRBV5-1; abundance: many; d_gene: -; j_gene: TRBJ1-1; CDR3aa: CASHPGDGRDNTEAFF; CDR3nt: TGCGCCAGCCACCCAGGTGACGGGAGGGATAACACTGAAGCTTTCTTT